The T cell receptor (beta chain) described here comes from a study of T cells after yellow fever vaccination. Overall study findings and caveats: FACS-sorted repertoires could harbor abundant contaminating bulk-population clonotypes.

Points on this clonotype: Its matching antigen is unknown.

From the 5' RACE reads, TCRdb called clonotypes with MiXCR, one entry per CDR3 protein. Among about 320,000 distinct CDR3 sequences listed, 9.5% to 15% were seen once. From germline, CDR1 is DFQATT and CDR2 SNEGSKA (reference sequence). This CDR3 has 13 residues. V lost 5 bases to trimming and J lost 6 bases; unmatched junction nucleotides: 4. The chain couples TRBV20-1 to TRBJ2-3; TRBD2 agrees at 11 bases. Sequenced here: CD4+ T cells sorted from PBMCs, sampled 15 days after the yellow fever booster vaccination. The sequence came from a man younger than 35 who received the YFV17D yellow fever vaccine. CDR3: CSALSGGEDTQYF. The CDR3 DNA reads TGCAGTGCTCTTAGCGGGGGGGAGGATACGCAGTATTTT.